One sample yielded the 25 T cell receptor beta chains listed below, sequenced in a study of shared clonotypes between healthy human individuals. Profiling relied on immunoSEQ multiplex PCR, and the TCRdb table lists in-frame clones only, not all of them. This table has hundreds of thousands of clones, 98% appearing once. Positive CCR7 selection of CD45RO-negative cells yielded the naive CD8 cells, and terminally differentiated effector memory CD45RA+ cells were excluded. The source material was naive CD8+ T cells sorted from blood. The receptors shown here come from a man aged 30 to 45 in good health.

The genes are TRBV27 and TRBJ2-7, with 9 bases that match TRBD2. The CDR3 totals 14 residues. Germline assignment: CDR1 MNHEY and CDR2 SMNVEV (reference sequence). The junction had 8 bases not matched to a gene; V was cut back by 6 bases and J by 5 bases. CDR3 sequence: CASRALAGEDEQYF. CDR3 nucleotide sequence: TGTGCCAGCAGAGCGTTAGCGGGAGAGGACGAGCAGTACTTC.

CDR3 sequence: CITGGVWDTDTQYF. DNA for the CDR3: TGCATCACTGGGGGAGTCTGGGACACAGATACGCAGTATTTT. The V gene is TRBV29-1, the J gene TRBJ2-3; D is perhaps TRBD1 or TRBD2 (5 bases each). This CDR3 region has 14 residues. Germline assignment: CDR1 SQVTM and CDR2 ANQGSEA.

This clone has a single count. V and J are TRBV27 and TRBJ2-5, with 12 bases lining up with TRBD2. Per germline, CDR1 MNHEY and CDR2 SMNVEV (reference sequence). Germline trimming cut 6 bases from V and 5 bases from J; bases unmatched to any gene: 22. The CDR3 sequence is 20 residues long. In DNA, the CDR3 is TGTGCCAGCAGCGCAACGACAGTTCCTAGCGGGAGGGGGGTCTGGGAGACCCAGTACTTC. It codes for CASSATTVPSGRGVWETQYF.

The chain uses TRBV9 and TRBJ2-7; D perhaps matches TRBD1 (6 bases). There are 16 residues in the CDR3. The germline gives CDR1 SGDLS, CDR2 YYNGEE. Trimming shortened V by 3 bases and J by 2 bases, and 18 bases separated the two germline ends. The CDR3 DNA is TGTGCCAGCAGCGCGAGACAGGCCGAATCGCCCTACGAGCAGTACTTC. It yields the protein CASSARQAESPYEQYF.

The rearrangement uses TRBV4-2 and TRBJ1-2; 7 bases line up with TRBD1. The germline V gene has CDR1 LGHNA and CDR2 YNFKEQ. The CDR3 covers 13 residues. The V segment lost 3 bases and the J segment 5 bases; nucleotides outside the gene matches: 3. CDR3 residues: CASSQGQLYGYTF. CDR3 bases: TGTGCCAGCAGCCAGGGACAGCTATATGGCTACACCTTC.

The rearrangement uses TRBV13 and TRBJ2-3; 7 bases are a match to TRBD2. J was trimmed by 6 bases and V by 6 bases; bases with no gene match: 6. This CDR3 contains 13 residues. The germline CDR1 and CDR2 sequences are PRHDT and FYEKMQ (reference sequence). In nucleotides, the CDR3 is TGTGCCAGCAGTGGCGGGAGTGAGGATACGCAGTATTTT. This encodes CASSGGSEDTQYF.

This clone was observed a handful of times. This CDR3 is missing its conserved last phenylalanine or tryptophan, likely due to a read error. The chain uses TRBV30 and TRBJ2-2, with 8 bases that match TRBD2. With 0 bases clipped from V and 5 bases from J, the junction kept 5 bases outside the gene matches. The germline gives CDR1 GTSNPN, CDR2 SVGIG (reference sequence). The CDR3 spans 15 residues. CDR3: CAWSVLAGGTGELFS. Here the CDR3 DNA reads TGTGCCTGGAGTGTTCTGGCGGGAGGTACCGGGGAGCTGTTTTCT.

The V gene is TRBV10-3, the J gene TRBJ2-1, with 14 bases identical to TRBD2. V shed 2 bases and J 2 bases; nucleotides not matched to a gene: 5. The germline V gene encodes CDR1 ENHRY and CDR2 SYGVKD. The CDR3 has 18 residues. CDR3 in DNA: TGTGCCATCAGTGAGGAGGGACTAGCGGGAGTGACCTACAATGAGCAGTTCTTC. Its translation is CAISEEGLAGVTYNEQFF.

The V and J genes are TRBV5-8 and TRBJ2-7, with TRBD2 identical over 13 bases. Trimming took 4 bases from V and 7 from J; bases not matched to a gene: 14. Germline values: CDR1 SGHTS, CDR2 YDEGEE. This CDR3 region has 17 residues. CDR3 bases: TGTGCCAGCAGCGCGGGACTAGCGGGGACTACGGAAGGGGAGCAGTACTTC. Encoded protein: CASSAGLAGTTEGEQYF.

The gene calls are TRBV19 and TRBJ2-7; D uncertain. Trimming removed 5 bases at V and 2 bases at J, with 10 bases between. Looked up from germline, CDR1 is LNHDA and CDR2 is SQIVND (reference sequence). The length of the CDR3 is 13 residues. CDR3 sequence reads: CASSPRAPYEQYF. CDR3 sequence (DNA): TGTGCCAGTAGTCCCCGAGCCCCCTACGAGCAGTACTTC.

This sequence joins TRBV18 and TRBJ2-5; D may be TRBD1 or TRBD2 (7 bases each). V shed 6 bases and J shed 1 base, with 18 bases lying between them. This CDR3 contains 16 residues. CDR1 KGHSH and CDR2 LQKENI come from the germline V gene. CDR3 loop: CASSPGERDSQETQYF. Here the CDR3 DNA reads TGTGCCAGCTCGCCCGGCGAGCGGGACAGCCAAGAGACCCAGTACTTC.

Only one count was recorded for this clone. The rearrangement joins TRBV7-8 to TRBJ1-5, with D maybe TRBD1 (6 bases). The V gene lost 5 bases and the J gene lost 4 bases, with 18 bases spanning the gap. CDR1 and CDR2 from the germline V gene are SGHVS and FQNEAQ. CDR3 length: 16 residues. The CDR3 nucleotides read TGTGCCAGCAGCCCTGGGGACACAGGACGGAATCAGCCCCAGCATTTT. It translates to CASSPGDTGRNQPQHF.

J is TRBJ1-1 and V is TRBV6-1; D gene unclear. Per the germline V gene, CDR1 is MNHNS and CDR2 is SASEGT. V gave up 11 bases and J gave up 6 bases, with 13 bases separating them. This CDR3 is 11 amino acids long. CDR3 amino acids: CAASGGSEAFF. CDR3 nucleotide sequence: TGTGCCGCTTCGGGAGGGTCTGAAGCTTTCTTT.

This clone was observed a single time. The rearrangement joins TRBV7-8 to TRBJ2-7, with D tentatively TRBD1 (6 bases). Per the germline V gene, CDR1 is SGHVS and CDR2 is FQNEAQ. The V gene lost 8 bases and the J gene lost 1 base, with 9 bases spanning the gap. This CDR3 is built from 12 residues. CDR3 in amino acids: CASGQRSYEQYF. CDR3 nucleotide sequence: TGTGCCAGCGGACAGCGTTCCTACGAGCAGTACTTC.

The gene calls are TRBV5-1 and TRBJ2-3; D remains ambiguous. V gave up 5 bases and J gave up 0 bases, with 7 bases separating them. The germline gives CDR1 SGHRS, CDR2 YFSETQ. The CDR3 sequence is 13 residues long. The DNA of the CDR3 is TGCGCCAGCAGGGAGATTAGCACAGATACGCAGTATTTT. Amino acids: CASREISTDTQYF.

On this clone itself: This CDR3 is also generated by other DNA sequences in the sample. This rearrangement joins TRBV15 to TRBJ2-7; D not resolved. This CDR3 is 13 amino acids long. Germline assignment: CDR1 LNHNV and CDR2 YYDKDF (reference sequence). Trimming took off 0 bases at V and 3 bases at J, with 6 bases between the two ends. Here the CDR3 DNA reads TGTGCCACCAGCAGAGACCGTAGCTACGAGCAGTACTTC. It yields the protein CATSRDRSYEQYF.

Here the CDR3 reads CASSLGEGGDQPQHF. DNA for the CDR3: TGTGCCAGCAGTTTAGGAGAAGGAGGAGATCAGCCCCAGCATTTT. The V and J genes are TRBV28 and TRBJ1-5; D is ambiguous. The germline CDR1 and CDR2 sequences are MDHEN and SYDVKM. V lost 2 bases and J lost 5, with 13 bases in between. The CDR3 runs to 15 residues.

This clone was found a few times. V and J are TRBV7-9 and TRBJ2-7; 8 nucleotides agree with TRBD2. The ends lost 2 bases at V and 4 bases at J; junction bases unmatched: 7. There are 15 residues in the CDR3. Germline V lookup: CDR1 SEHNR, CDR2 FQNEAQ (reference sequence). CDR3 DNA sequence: TGTGCCAGCAGCTTATCGGCTAGCGGGTTGTACGAGCAGTACTTC. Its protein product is CASSLSASGLYEQYF.

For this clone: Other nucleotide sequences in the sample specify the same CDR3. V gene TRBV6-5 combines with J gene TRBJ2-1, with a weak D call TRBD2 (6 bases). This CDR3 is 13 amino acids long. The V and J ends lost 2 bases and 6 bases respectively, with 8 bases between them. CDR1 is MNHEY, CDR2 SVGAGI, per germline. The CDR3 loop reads CASSYGGPNEQFF. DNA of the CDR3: TGTGCCAGCAGTTACGGAGGGCCCAATGAGCAGTTCTTC.

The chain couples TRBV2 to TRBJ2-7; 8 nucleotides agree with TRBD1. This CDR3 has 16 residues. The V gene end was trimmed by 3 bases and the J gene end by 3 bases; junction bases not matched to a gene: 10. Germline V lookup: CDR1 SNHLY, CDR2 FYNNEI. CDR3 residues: CASSDSPGQVNYEQYF. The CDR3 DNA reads TGTGCCAGCAGTGACTCACCGGGACAGGTAAACTACGAGCAGTACTTC.

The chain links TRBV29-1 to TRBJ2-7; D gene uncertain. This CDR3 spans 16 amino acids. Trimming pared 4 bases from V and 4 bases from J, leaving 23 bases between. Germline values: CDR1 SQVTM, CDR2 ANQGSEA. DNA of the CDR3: TGCAGCGTTGTTGGTCTCAGTACCTCACAAGGGTACGAGCAGTACTTC. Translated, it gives CSVVGLSTSQGYEQYF.

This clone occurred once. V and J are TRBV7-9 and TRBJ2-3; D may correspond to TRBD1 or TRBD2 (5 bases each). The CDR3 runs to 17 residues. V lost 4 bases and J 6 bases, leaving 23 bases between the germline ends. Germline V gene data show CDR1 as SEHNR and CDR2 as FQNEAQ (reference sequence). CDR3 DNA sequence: TGTGCCAGCAGCTCACCATACGGGGCCGGTAGCGTGGATACGCAGTATTTT. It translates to CASSSPYGAGSVDTQYF.

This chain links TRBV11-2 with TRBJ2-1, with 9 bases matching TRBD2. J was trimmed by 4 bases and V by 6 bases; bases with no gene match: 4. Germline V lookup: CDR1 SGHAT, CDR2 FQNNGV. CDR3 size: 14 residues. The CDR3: CASRRLAVYNEQFF. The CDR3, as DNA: TGTGCCAGCAGGCGACTAGCGGTATACAATGAGCAGTTCTTC.

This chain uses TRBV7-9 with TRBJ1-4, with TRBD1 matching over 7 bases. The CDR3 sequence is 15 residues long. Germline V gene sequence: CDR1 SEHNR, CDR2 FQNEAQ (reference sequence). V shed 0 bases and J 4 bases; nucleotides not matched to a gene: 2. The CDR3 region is CASSLARQGNEKLFF. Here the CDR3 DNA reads TGTGCCAGCAGCTTAGCTCGACAGGGTAATGAAAAACTGTTTTTT.

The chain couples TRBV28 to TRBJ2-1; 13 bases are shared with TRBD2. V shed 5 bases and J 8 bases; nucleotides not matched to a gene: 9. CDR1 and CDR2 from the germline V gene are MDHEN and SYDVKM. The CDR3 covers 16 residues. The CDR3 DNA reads TGTGCCAGCAGTCGGACTAGCGGGAGTGATTTGGATGAGCAGTTCTTC. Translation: CASSRTSGSDLDEQFF.